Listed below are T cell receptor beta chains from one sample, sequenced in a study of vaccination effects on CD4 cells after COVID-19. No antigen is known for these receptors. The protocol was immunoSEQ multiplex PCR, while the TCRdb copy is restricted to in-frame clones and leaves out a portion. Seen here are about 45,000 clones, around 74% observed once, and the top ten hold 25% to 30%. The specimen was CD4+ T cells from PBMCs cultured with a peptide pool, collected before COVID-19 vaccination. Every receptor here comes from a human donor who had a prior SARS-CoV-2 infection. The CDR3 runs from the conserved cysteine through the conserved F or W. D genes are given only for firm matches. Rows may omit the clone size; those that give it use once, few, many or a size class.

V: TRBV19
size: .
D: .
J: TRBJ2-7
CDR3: CASSGTITYEQYF
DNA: TGTGCCAGTAGCGGGACGATAACCTACGAGCAGTACTTC

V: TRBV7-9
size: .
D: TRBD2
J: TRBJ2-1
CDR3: CASSLEGLAGEQFF
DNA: TGTGCCAGCAGCTTAGAGGGACTAGCGGGGGAGCAGTTCTTC

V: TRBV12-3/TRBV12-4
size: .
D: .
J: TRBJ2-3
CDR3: CASRLAGADTQYF
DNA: TGTGCCAGCAGGCTTGCGGGTGCAGATACGCAGTATTTT

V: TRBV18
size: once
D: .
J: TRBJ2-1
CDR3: CASTTLAVSYNEQFF
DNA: TGTGCCAGCACCACTTTAGCGGTGTCCTACAATGAGCAGTTCTTC

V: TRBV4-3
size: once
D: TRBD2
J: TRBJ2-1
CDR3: CASSNLAGGYNEQFF
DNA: TGCGCCAGCAGCAATCTAGCGGGAGGATACAATGAGCAGTTCTTC

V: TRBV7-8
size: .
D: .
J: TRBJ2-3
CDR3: CASSLPLTDTQYF
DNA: TGTGCCAGCAGCTTACCACTCACAGATACGCAGTATTTT

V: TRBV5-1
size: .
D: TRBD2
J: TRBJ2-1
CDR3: CASSQARTSYNEQFF
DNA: TGCGCCAGCAGCCAAGCCCGGACTAGCTACAATGAGCAGTTCTTC

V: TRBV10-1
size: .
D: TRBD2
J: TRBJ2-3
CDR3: CASSDIIAGLDTQYF
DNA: TGCGCCAGCAGTGACATCATAGCGGGATTGGATACGCAGTATTTT

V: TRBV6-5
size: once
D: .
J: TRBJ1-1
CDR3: CASSYSRGALPAFF
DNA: TGTGCCAGCAGTTACTCGCGGGGGGCTCTGCCAGCTTTCTTT

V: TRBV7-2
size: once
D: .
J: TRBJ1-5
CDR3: CASSDRVSNQPQHF
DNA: TGTGCCAGCAGCGATAGAGTTAGCAATCAGCCCCAGCATTTT

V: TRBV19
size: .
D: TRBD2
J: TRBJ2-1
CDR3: CASSTPPGREYNEQFF
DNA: TGTGCCAGTAGTACCCCCCCGGGGCGGGAGTACAATGAGCAGTTCTTC

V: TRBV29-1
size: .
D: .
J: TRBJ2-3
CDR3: CSVHRASADTQYF
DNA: TGCAGCGTACACCGGGCCTCCGCAGATACGCAGTATTTT

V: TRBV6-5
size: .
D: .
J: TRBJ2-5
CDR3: CASTMSGTFETQYF
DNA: TGTGCCAGCACCATGTCAGGGACATTTGAGACCCAGTACTTC

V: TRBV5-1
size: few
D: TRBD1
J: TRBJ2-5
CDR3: CASSLQQGQETQYF
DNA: TGCGCCAGCAGCTTACAACAGGGGCAAGAGACCCAGTACTTC

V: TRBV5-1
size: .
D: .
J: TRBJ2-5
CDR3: CASSPRVVGEETQYF
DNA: TGCGCCAGCAGCCCGAGGGTGGTGGGAGAAGAGACCCAGTACTTC

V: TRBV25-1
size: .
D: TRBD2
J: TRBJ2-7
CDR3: CASSQAGSYEQYF
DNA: TGTGCCAGCAGTCAAGCGGGGAGTTACGAGCAGTACTTC

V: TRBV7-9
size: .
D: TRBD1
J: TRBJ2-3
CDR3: CASSFEGQGSFTDTQYF
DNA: TGTGCCAGCAGCTTCGAGGGACAGGGAAGTTTTACAGATACGCAGTATTTT

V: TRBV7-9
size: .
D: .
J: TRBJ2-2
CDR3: CASSLVESRELFF
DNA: TGTGCCAGCAGCTTAGTCGAATCCCGGGAGCTGTTTTTT

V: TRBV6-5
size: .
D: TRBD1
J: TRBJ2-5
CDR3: CASNRDRGRETQYF
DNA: TGTGCCAGTAACCGGGACAGGGGGCGAGAGACCCAGTACTTC

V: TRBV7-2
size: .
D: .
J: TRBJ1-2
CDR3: CASSLSRGERYGYTF
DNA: TGTGCCAGCAGCTTAAGCCGGGGAGAGCGCTATGGCTACACCTTC

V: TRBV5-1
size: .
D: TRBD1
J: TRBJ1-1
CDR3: CASSRDRGSTEAFF
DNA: TGCGCCAGCAGCCGGGACAGGGGTAGCACTGAAGCTTTCTTT

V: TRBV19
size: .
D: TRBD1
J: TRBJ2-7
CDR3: CASSISWTGLYEQYF
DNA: TGTGCCAGTAGTATCAGCTGGACAGGACTCTACGAGCAGTACTTC

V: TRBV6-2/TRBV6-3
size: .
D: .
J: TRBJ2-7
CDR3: CASSYSRDNSYEQYF
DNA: TGTGCCAGCAGTTACTCTCGGGACAATAGCTACGAGCAGTACTTC

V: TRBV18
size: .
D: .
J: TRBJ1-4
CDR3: CASSPRGTEKLFF
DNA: TGTGCCAGCTCCCCGAGAGGGACCGAAAAACTGTTTTTT

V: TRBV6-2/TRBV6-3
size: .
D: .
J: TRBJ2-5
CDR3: CASSQRAQETQYF
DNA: TGTGCCAGCAGTCAGCGGGCACAAGAGACCCAGTACTTC

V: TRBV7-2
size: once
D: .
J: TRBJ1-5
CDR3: CASSFATGNQPQHF
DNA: TGTGCCAGCAGCTTTGCGACTGGCAATCAGCCCCAGCATTTT

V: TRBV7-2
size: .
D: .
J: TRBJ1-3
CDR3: CASSFNGGDGPYF
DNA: TGTGCCAGCAGCTTTAATGGGGGCGACGGCCCCTATTTT

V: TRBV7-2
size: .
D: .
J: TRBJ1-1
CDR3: CASSLVGGVAEAFF
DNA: TGTGCCAGCAGCTTAGTAGGAGGGGTGGCTGAAGCTTTCTTT

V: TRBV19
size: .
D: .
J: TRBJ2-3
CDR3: CASSPGRGTDTQYF
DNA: TGTGCCAGTAGTCCGGGGAGAGGCACAGATACGCAGTATTTT

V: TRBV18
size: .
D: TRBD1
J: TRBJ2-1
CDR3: CASLDRGSYNEQFF
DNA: TGTGCCAGCTTAGACAGGGGGTCCTACAATGAGCAGTTCTTC

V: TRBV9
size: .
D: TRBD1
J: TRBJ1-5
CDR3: CASSAGGQPNQPQHF
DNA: TGTGCCAGCAGCGCCGGGGGACAGCCCAATCAGCCCCAGCATTTT

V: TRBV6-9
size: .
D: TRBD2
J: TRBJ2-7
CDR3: CASRTGTSGYEQYF
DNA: TGTGCCAGTCGGACCGGGACTAGCGGATACGAGCAGTACTTC

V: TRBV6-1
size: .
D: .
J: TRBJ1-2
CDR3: CASSEPGSPNYGYTF
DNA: TGTGCCAGCAGTGAACCAGGTTCACCTAACTATGGCTACACCTTC

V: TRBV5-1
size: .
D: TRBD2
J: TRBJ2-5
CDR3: CASSFSGSNQETQYF
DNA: TGCGCCAGCAGCTTCAGCGGGAGTAACCAAGAGACCCAGTACTTC

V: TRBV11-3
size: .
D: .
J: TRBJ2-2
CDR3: CASSLGSQNTGELFF
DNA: TGTGCCAGCAGCTTAGGTAGTCAGAACACCGGGGAGCTGTTTTTT

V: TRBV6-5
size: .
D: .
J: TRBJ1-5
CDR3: CASSLTRDQPQHF
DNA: TGTGCCAGCAGTTTAACGAGGGATCAGCCCCAGCATTTT

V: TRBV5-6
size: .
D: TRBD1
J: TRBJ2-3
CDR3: CASSSRDRAPDTQYF
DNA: TGTGCCAGCAGCTCCCGGGACAGGGCGCCAGATACGCAGTATTTT

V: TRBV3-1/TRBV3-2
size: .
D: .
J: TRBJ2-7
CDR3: CASSQDLYRSYEQYF
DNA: TGTGCCAGCAGCCAAGATCTATACAGAAGCTACGAGCAGTACTTC

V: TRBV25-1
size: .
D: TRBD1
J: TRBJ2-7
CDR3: CASSVTGTYEQYF
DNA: TGTGCCAGCAGTGTGACAGGGACCTACGAGCAGTACTTC

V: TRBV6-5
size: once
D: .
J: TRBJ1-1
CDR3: CASSYSPRITEAFF
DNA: TGTGCCAGCAGTTACTCACCCAGGATCACTGAAGCTTTCTTT

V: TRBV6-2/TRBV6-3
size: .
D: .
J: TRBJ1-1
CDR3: CASSSAGPGNTEAFF
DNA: TGTGCCAGCAGTTCCGCGGGCCCTGGGAACACTGAAGCTTTCTTT

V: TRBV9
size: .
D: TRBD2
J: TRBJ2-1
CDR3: CASSVEGTSGRGEQFF
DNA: TGTGCCAGCAGCGTAGAAGGGACTAGCGGGAGGGGCGAGCAGTTCTTC

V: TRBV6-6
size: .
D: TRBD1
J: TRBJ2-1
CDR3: CASSLAGGLNEQFF
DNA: TGTGCCAGCAGTTTGGCAGGGGGCCTCAATGAGCAGTTCTTC

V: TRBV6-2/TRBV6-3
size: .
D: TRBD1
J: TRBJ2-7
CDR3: CASSDSPGQGYEQYF
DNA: TGTGCCAGCAGTGACAGTCCGGGACAGGGCTACGAGCAGTACTTC

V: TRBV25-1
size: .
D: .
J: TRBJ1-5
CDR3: CARRICNQPQHF
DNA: TGTGCCAGGAGGATCTGCAATCAGCCCCAGCATTTT

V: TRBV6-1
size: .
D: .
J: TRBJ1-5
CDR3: CASSDIFEGPQHF
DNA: TGTGCCAGCAGTGATATCTTCGAGGGACCCCAGCATTTT

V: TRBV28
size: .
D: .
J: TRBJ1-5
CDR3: CASSSEGGVQPQHF
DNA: TGTGCCAGCAGTTCAGAGGGGGGCGTTCAGCCCCAGCATTTT

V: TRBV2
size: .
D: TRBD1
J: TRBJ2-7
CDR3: CASSEFGTGGYEQYF
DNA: TGTGCCAGCAGTGAATTCGGGACAGGGGGATACGAGCAGTACTTC